A single sample is the source of the 18 T cell receptor beta chains below, sequenced in a study of beta chain features in type 1 diabetes. Isolated RNA was reverse transcribed in full, so expressed TCRB transcripts were sequenced. Generated by immunoSEQ multiplex PCR, the TCRdb table keeps only in-frame clones and is missing some. The table includes roughly 38,000 clones, about 68% detected once. The study, taken as a whole, reports: Type 1 diabetes patients had TCRB CDR3s that were shorter (moderately but significantly so) in all four CD4+ subsets.

Which antigens these TCRs recognize remains unknown. The sample was Tregs from blood. The source is a man in his thirties or forties with type 1 diabetes. Some clones in this sample may be carry-over from other donors' samples.

This rearrangement joins TRBV5-1 to TRBJ1-6; D is ambiguous. Germline V CDR1 and CDR2: SGHRS, YFSETQ. The CDR3 has 13 amino acids. Trimming removed 1 base at V and 5 bases at J, with 4 bases between. The CDR3 protein is CASSLQNNSPLHF. CDR3 nucleotides: TGCGCCAGCAGCTTGCAGAATAATTCACCCCTCCACTTT. Supplemented by reference TRBV5-1 and TRBJ1-6, the full variable domain reads KAGVTQTPRYLIKTRGQQVTLSCSPISGHRSVSWYQQTPGQGLQFLFEYFSETQRNKGNFPGRFSGRQFSNSRSEMNVSTLELGDSALYLCASSLQNNSPLHFGNGTRLTVT.

This chain links TRBV2 with TRBJ2-7, with 8 bases identical to TRBD1. Germline CDR1 reads SNHLY; CDR2 reads FYNNEI. The V gene end was trimmed by 6 bases and the J gene end by 2 bases; junction bases not matched to a gene: 6. CDR3 length: 14 amino acids. CDR3 DNA sequence: TGTGCCAGCAGGGCCGGGACAGGCCCCTACGAGCAGTACTTC. Protein sequence: CASRAGTGPYEQYF.

This sequence joins TRBV2 and TRBJ2-7; D possibly corresponds to TRBD2 (5 bases). The ends were cut back, 7 bases at V and 0 bases at J, with 10 bases in the middle. Germline CDR1 is SNHLY and CDR2 is FYNNEI. CDR3 length: 13 amino acids. The DNA of the CDR3 is TGTGCCAGCATGTGGAGGAGCTCCTACGAGCAGTACTTC. Translating gives CASMWRSSYEQYF.

This chain joins TRBV11-1 and TRBJ2-5, with 9 nucleotides matching TRBD1. J lost 2 bases, V lost 4 bases, and 8 bases had no gene match. CDR3 length equals 16 residues. CDR1 and CDR2 from the germline V gene are SGHAT and FQDESV (reference sequence). The CDR3 is CASSSHRDRVQETQYF. The CDR3 region has the DNA TGTGCCAGCAGCTCCCATCGGGACAGGGTACAAGAGACCCAGTACTTC.

Details on this clone: At one boundary the junction diverges from the germline segment, which might be a read error. Written as DNA, the CDR3 is TGTGCCAGCAGTGACCGGACAGAGGCGCACTTC. Amino acids: CASSDRTEAHF. The genes are TRBV28 and TRBJ2-7; D perhaps matches TRBD1 (6 bases). The germline V gene encodes CDR1 MDHEN and CDR2 SYDVKM. The CDR3 covers 11 residues. The full variable domain, with the rest looked up from reference TRBV28 and TRBJ2-7, is DVKVTQSSRYLVKRTGEKVFLECVQDMDHENMFWYRQDPGLGLRLIYFSYDVKMKEKGDIPEGYSVSREKKERFSLILESASTNQTSMYLCASSDRTEAHFGPGTRLTVT.

The chain links TRBV18 to TRBJ2-7, with TRBD1 as a possible D gene (6 bases). Germline lookup yields CDR1 KGHSH and CDR2 LQKENI. Trimming left V 3 bases short and J 6 bases short, with 15 bases between. The CDR3 has 14 amino acids. In DNA, the CDR3 is TGTGCCAGCTCACCTAACAGGGCAGAGGTCGAGCAGTACTTC. The encoded protein is CASSPNRAEVEQYF.

The rearrangement uses TRBV5-6 and TRBJ2-3; D gene uncertain. The CDR3 loop spans 16 amino acids. V dropped 4 bases and J dropped 0 bases, with 15 bases sitting between them. The V gene's germline CDR1 is SGHDT and CDR2 YYEEEE. In DNA form, the CDR3 reads TGTGCCAGCAGCATCCCAGGTCTCTATAGCACAGATACGCAGTATTTT. The encoded protein is CASSIPGLYSTDTQYF. The full variable domain, with the rest looked up from reference TRBV5-6 and TRBJ2-3, is DAGVTQSPTHLIKTRGQQVTLRCSPKSGHDTVSWYQQALGQGPQFIFQYYEEEERQRGNFPDRFSGHQFPNYSSELNVNALLLGDSALYLCASSIPGLYSTDTQYFGPGTRLTVL.

The chain recombines TRBV5-1 with TRBJ2-6, with 8 bases fitting TRBD1. V lost 5 bases and J lost 0; bases outside the gene matches: 10. The CDR3 totals 18 residues. CDR1 SGHRS and CDR2 YFSETQ come from the germline V gene. This CDR3 reads CASRFRTGPTSGANVLTF. CDR3 coding DNA: TGCGCCAGCAGATTTAGGACAGGGCCTACCTCTGGGGCCAACGTCCTGACTTTC.

The chain recombines TRBV6-6 with TRBJ1-2, with 7 bases that match TRBD1. CDR3 size: 15 residues. Per germline, CDR1 MNHNY and CDR2 SVGAGI (reference sequence). V lost 0 bases and J lost 4; bases outside the gene matches: 5. CDR3 loop: CASSYSNRGSYGYTF. The CDR3 nucleotides read TGTGCCAGCAGTTACTCGAACAGGGGCAGCTATGGCTACACCTTC.

This chain connects TRBV6-1 to TRBJ1-1; D is undetermined. The V gene lost 7 bases and the J gene lost 4 bases, with 4 bases spanning the gap. CDR1 is MNHNS, CDR2 SASEGT, per germline. CDR3 length: 10 residues. CDR3 sequence reads: CASIITEAFF. For the CDR3, the DNA is TGTGCCAGCATAATCACTGAAGCTTTCTTT.

This clone was found a few times. This sample includes further DNA sequences coding for the same CDR3. The chain combines TRBV4-2 with TRBJ1-1; D possibly corresponds to TRBD1 (6 bases). This CDR3 region has 14 residues. The germline V gene has CDR1 LGHNA and CDR2 YNFKEQ. Trimming removed 3 bases from V and 1 base from J, with 9 bases in between. The CDR3 is CASSHLDRNTEAFF. In nucleotides, the CDR3 is TGTGCCAGCAGCCATTTGGACAGGAACACTGAAGCTTTCTTT.

The CDR3 bases are TGTGCCAGCTCATTTTCGCCCGGGTTTCAAGAGACCCAGTACTTC. Translated: CASSFSPGFQETQYF. The chain recombines TRBV18 with TRBJ2-5; D is uncertain. Germline values: CDR1 KGHSH, CDR2 LQKENI. V shed 5 bases and J shed 2 bases, with 15 bases lying between them. This CDR3 spans 15 amino acids.

With respect to this clone: Mismatch with germline at one junction end may stem from a read error. The chain couples TRBV7-2 to TRBJ1-2; no firm D call. The CDR3 contains 13 residues. Germline V CDR1 and CDR2: SGHTA, FQGNSA. DNA of the CDR3: TGTGCCAGCAGATTAGGTACTGGAGATGACTACACCTTC. Translation: CASRLGTGDDYTF. Using reference TRBV7-2 and TRBJ1-2 for the parts outside the CDR3, the full variable domain is GAGVSQSPSNKVTEKGKDVELRCDPISGHTALYWYRQSLGQGLEFLIYFQGNSAPDKSGLPSDRFSAERTGGSVSTLTIQRTQQEDSAVYLCASRLGTGDDYTFGSGTRLTVV.

This clone has a handful of counts. The chain combines TRBV7-9 with TRBJ1-2; 10 positions match TRBD1. V shed 1 base and J 0 bases; nucleotides not matched to a gene: 2. CDR1 SEHNR and CDR2 FQNEAQ come from the germline V gene (reference sequence). The CDR3 runs 16 residues. The CDR3 nucleotides are TGTGCCAGCAGCTTAGGCGGGACAGGGGCTAACTATGGCTACACCTTC. This translates into CASSLGGTGANYGYTF.

This clone was seen a handful of times. The DNA of the CDR3 is TGTGCCAGCAGCCCGTGGACAGGAAGCTCCTACGAGCAGTACTTC. This sequence encodes CASSPWTGSSYEQYF. The chain combines TRBV7-8 with TRBJ2-7, with 7 nucleotides matching TRBD1. CDR3 length equals 15 residues. Germline lookup yields CDR1 SGHVS and CDR2 FQNEAQ. V was pared by 5 bases and J by 0 bases, with 7 bases of the junction left unmatched. Full variable domain (missing parts from reference TRBV7-8 and TRBJ2-7): GAGVSQSPRYKVAKRGQDVALRCDPISGHVSLFWYQQALGQGPEFLTYFQNEAQLDKSGLPSDRFFAERPEGSVSTLKIQRTQQEDSAVYLCASSPWTGSSYEQYFGPGTRLTVT.

This clone came up once. The junction does not match germline at one end; this may be a read error. The V gene is TRBV6-5, the J gene TRBJ2-3, with 8 bases identical to TRBD2. Germline lookup yields CDR1 MNHEY and CDR2 SVGAGI. The CDR3 is 15 residues long. The CDR3 is CASSRGGGRRDMQYF. CDR3 nucleotide sequence: TGTGCCAGCAGCCGGGGCGGGGGGCGAAGAGATATGCAGTATTTT.

CDR3 amino acids: CASSLMTGSEKLFF. The CDR3, as DNA: TGTGCCAGCAGCTTAATGACGGGGAGTGAAAAACTGTTTTTT. The chain combines TRBV7-2 with TRBJ1-4; no clear D gene. CDR3 length: 14 residues. Trimming removed 2 bases at V and 7 bases at J, with 11 bases between. Per germline, CDR1 SGHTA and CDR2 FQGNSA.

The chain carries TRBV6-4 and TRBJ2-1, with D possibly matching TRBD2 (5 bases). The germline CDR1 and CDR2 sequences are MRHNA and SNTAGT. CDR3 length: 19 amino acids. V was clipped by 5 bases and J by 3 bases, with 26 bases between them. In DNA form, the CDR3 reads TGTGCCAGCAGTAAGCAATCTGGCGGGCGGACCGGAAACTACAATGAGCAGTTCTTC. Its translation: CASSKQSGGRTGNYNEQFF.